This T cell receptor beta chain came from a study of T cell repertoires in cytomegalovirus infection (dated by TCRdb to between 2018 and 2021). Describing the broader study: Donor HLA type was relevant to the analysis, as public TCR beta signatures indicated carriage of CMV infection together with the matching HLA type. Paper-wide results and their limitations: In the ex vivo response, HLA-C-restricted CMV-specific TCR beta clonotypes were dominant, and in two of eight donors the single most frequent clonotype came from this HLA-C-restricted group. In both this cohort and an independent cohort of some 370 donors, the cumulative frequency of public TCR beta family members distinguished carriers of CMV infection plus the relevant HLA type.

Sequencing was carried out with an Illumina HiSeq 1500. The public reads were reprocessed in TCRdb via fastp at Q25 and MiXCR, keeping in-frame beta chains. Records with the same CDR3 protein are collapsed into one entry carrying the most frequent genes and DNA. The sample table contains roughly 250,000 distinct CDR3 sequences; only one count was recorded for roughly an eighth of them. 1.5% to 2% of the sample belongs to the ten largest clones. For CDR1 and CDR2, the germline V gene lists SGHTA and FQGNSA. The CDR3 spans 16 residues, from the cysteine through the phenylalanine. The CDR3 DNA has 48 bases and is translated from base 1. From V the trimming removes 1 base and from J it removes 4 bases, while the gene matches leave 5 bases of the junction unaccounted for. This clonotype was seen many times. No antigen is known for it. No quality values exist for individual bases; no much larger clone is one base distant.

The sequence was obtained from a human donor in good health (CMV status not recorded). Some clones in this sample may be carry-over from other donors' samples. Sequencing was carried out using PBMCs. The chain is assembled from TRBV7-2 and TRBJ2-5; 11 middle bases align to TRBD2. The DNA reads TGTGCCAGCAGCTTAGACGGGCTAGCGGGAGGAGAGACCCAGTACTTC. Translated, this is CASSLDGLAGGETQYF.